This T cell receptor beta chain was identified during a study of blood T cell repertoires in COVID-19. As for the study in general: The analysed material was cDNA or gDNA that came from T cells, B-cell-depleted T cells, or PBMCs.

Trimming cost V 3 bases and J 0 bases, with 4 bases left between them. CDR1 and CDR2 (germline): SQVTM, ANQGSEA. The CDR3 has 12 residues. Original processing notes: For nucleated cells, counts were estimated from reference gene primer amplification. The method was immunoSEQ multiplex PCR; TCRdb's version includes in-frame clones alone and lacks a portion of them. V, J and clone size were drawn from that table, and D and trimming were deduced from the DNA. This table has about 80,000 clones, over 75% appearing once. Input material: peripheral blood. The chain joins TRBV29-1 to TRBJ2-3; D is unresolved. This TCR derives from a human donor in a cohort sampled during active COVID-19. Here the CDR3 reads CSVDHSTDTQYF. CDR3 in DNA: TGCAGCGTTGATCATAGCACAGATACGCAGTATTTT.